This TCR beta chain emerged from a study of CD8+CD57+ T cells in acquired aplastic anemia. Study outcomes and limitations: CD8+ Simpson's diversity did not differ significantly between patients and controls. Around 30 sequences, all CD8+ CDR3, were shared between patients and controls.

Patients included in sequencing had previously demonstrated CD8+CD57+ cell expansion by flow cytometry. No patient had been given any therapy when blood was sampled. This clonotype was picked up many times. What it recognizes is unknown. V lost 2 bases to trimming and J lost 13 bases; unmatched junction nucleotides: 5. The CDR3 consists of 13 residues. Germline V gives CDR1 SGHDT, CDR2 YYEEEE. CDR3 and TCR beta VDJ profiling relied on genomic DNA as the template. From the reads, TCRdb called clonotypes with MiXCR, one entry per CDR3 protein. The sample records about 160,000 distinct CDR3 sequences, under 55% being singletons.

The receptor was derived from a human donor with aplastic anemia. Sequencing used sorted CD4+, CD8+, or CD8+CD57+ T cells (not recorded which) from PBMCs. The chain combines TRBV5-6 with TRBJ1-4; 10 bases match TRBD1. The CDR3 loop is CASSFFDRGLLFF. In nucleotides, the CDR3 is TGTGCCAGCAGCTTCTTTGACAGGGGGCTACTGTTTTTT.